The clone carrying this T cell receptor (beta chain) was seen many times. No antigen is known for it. This record comes from a study of T cells in Graves' hyperthyroidism and ophthalmopathy. RNA transcripts gave rise to amplified TCR beta CDR3 regions. With the HTBI primer set, the TCR CDR3 went through a first round of RT-PCR. Via MiXCR, TCRdb re-called the multiplex PCR reads, giving one row per CDR3 protein. Of about 560,000 distinct CDR3 sequences in the sample, around 17% were seen once. On the basis of clinical symptoms, serum thyroxine and TRAb, thyroid ultrasound and orbital computed tomography, diagnoses were made. Study-wide findings and caveats: Ophthalmopathy and stable hyperthyroidism were separated by a 13 V-J model.

This clonotype was obtained from a woman younger than 35 with Graves' hyperthyroidism. Sequencing was done on a sample of blood.

CDR3 sequence reads: CASSWDTGGSEQYF. CDR3 DNA sequence: TGTGCCAGCAGCTGGGACACAGGGGGAAGCGAGCAGTACTTC. V usage is TRBV7-9 and J usage is TRBJ2-7; 8 bases line up with TRBD1. Germline trimming cut 4 bases from V and 6 bases from J; bases unmatched to any gene: 8. CDR1 and CDR2 (germline): SEHNR, FQNEAQ (reference sequence). This CDR3 contains 14 residues.